Listed below are T cell receptor beta chains from one sample, sequenced in a study of blood T cell repertoires in COVID-19. Measured with immunoSEQ multiplex PCR; TCRdb has only the in-frame clones, and not every one. The data hold over 300,000 clones, with almost 90% observed a single time. Sequenced sample: peripheral blood. The receptors originated from a man younger than 30 with active or convalescent COVID-19. CDR3s include the opening cysteine and the closing phenylalanine or tryptophan. The order of the fields is CDR3 protein, CDR3 DNA, D gene, clone size, J gene, V gene. A D gene is named only where the DNA matches it firmly. Rows give clone size only sometimes, using once, few, many, or a class for an expanded clone.

CASSGSLWVQETQYF	TGTGCCAGCAGCGGGTCTCTGTGGGTCCAAGAGACCCAGTACTTC	-	once	TRBJ2-5	TRBV28
CASSNRFQHF	TGTGCCAGCAGTAACAGGTTTCAGCATTTT	-	-	TRBJ1-5	TRBV28
CASSRDQGGQPQHF	TGTGCCAGCAGTAGGGATCAGGGAGGTCAGCCCCAGCATTTT	-	-	TRBJ1-5	TRBV2
CASSPTGGRLDTQYF	TGTGCCAGCAGCCCCACAGGGGGCCGGTTAGATACGCAGTATTTT	TRBD1	-	TRBJ2-3	TRBV13
CASSLAAGDGYTF	TGTGCCAGCAGTTTAGCGGCAGGGGACGGCTACACCTTC	-	-	TRBJ1-2	TRBV12-3/TRBV12-4
CASSESGTGFYEQYF	TGTGCCAGCAGCGAGTCCGGGACAGGATTTTACGAGCAGTACTTC	TRBD1	-	TRBJ2-7	TRBV11-3
CASSLSGRDQETQYF	TGTGCCAGCAGCTTAAGTGGCAGGGACCAAGAGACCCAGTACTTC	-	once	TRBJ2-5	TRBV7-3
CARRRTGGSNQPQHF	TGTGCCAGGCGAAGGACAGGGGGCAGCAATCAGCCCCAGCATTTT	TRBD1	-	TRBJ1-5	TRBV25-1
CASSLDPDKDISTDTQYF	TGTGCCAGCAGCTTAGATCCGGACAAAGATATTAGCACAGATACGCAGTATTTT	-	-	TRBJ2-3	TRBV7-6
CASSRSGVAGNTIYF	TGCGCCAGCAGCAGATCAGGGGTGGCGGGAAACACCATATATTTT	-	-	TRBJ1-3	TRBV5-1
CASIQFRDRGREQYF	TGTGCCAGCATCCAATTCCGGGACAGGGGACGCGAGCAGTACTTC	TRBD1	once	TRBJ2-7	TRBV28
CASSVAGLYEQFF	TGTGCCAGCAGTGTAGCGGGGTTATATGAGCAGTTCTTC	TRBD2	many	TRBJ2-1	TRBV6-2/TRBV6-3
CASSQEGQGGYGYTF	TGCGCCAGCAGCCAAGAAGGACAGGGCGGCTATGGCTACACCTTC	TRBD1	-	TRBJ1-2	TRBV4-1
CASTSGGTNNYGYTF	TGCGCCAGCACTTCAGGGGGGACAAATAACTATGGCTACACCTTC	TRBD1	-	TRBJ1-2	TRBV5-1
CASSILGQGYSNQPQHF	TGTGCCAGTAGTATCTTGGGACAGGGGTATAGCAATCAGCCCCAGCATTTT	TRBD1	-	TRBJ1-5	TRBV19
CASSLLSGKNEKLFF	TGTGCCAGCAGCTTACTTTCGGGGAAGAATGAAAAACTGTTTTTT	-	-	TRBJ1-4	TRBV7-9
CASSSLLRGPWTEAFF	TGTGCCAGCAGTTCGCTTCTCAGGGGGCCGTGGACTGAAGCTTTCTTT	TRBD1	-	TRBJ1-1	TRBV27
CASSLRATSGGRSYNEQFF	TGTGCCAGCAGCTTAAGGGCGACTAGCGGGGGGCGCTCCTACAATGAGCAGTTCTTC	TRBD2	-	TRBJ2-1	TRBV7-3
CASSRGASYNEQFF	TGTGCCAGCAGCCGGGGGGCCTCCTACAATGAGCAGTTCTTC	-	once	TRBJ2-1	TRBV7-2
CASSPLEGAGYGYTF	TGTGCCAGCTCACCCTTGGAGGGGGCTGGCTATGGCTACACCTTC	TRBD1	-	TRBJ1-2	TRBV18
CASSPGTGLDEKLFF	TGTGCCAGCAGTCCGGGGACAGGACTGGATGAAAAACTGTTTTTT	TRBD1	-	TRBJ1-4	TRBV27
CASSPMAGLYYGYTF	TGTGCCAGCTCACCAATGGCAGGGTTATACTATGGCTACACCTTC	-	-	TRBJ1-2	TRBV18
CASSSKSSMSAGELFF	TGTGCCAGCAGCTCCAAATCTAGCATGTCCGCCGGGGAGCTGTTTTTT	-	-	TRBJ2-2	TRBV7-3
CASSRVVGRGNTIYF	TGTGCCAGCAGCCGAGTTGTGGGCAGAGGAAACACCATATATTTT	-	-	TRBJ1-3	TRBV7-8
CASSLVGSGSRNEQFF	TGTGCCAGCAGCTTAGTAGGGTCCGGGAGCCGCAATGAGCAGTTCTTC	-	-	TRBJ2-1	TRBV7-9